The sequence of this T cell receptor beta chain was determined in a study of blood T cell repertoires in COVID-19. Background on the study: The United States, Italy and Spain were the sources of the acute and convalescent COVID-19 samples. T cells, B-cell-depleted T cells, or PBMCs supplied cDNA or gDNA.

In the authors' methods: Scientists estimated how many nucleated cells there were by amplifying reference gene primers. Using immunoSEQ multiplex PCR, the repertoire was profiled, and TCRdb retains in-frame clones only, with some absent. V and J calls and clone size are copied from that table; D and trimming were computed from the DNA. The sample holds 300,000 or so clones, 89% seen once. The trim removed 4 bases at V and 0 bases at J, leaving 3 bases unmatched. Germline V gene data show CDR1 as SGHDT and CDR2 as YYEEEE. The CDR3 is 14 amino acids. This rearrangement joins TRBV5-6 to TRBJ1-2; 7 nucleotides match TRBD1. The specimen sequenced was peripheral blood. The sequence derives from a man younger than 30 who had recovered from COVID-19. Here the CDR3 reads CASSTGTANYGYTF. The CDR3 coding sequence is TGTGCCAGCAGCACCGGGACAGCTAACTATGGCTACACCTTC. The whole variable domain, remainder taken from reference TRBV5-6 and TRBJ1-2, is DAGVTQSPTHLIKTRGQQVTLRCSPKSGHDTVSWYQQALGQGPQFIFQYYEEEERQRGNFPDRFSGHQFPNYSSELNVNALLLGDSALYLCASSTGTANYGYTFGSGTRLTVV.